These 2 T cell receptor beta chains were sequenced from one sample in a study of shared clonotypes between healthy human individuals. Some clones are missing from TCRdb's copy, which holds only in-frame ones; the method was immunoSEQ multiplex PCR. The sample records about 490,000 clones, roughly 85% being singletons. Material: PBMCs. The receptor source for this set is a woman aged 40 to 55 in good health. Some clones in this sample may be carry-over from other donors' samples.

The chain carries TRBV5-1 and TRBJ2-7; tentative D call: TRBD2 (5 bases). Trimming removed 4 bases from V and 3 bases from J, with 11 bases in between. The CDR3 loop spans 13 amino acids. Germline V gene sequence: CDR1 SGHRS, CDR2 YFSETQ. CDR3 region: CASSPNRDYEQYF. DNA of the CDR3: TGCGCCAGCAGCCCCAACCGGGACTACGAGCAGTACTTC.

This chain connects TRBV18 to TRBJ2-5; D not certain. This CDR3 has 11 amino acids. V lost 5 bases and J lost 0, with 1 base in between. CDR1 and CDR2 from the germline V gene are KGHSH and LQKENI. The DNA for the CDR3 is TGTGCCAGCTCAGACCAAGAGACCCAGTACTTC. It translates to CASSDQETQYF.